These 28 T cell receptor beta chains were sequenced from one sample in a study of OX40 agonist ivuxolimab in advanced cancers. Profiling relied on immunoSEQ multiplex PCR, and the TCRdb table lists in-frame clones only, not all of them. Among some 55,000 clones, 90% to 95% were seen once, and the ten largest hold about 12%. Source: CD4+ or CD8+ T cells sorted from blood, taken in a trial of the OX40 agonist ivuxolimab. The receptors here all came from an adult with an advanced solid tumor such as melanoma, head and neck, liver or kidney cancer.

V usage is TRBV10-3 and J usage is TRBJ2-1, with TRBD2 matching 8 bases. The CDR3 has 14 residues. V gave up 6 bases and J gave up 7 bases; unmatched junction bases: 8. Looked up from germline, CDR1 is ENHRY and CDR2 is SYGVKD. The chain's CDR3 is CAISPRGLGNEQFF. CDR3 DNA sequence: TGTGCCATCAGCCCCCGGGGACTAGGGAATGAGCAGTTCTTC.

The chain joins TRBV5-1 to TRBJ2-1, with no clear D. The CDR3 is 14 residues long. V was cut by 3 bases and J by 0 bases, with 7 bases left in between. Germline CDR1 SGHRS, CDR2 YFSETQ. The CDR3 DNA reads TGCGCCAGCAGCTACGATATCTCCTACAATGAGCAGTTCTTC. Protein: CASSYDISYNEQFF.

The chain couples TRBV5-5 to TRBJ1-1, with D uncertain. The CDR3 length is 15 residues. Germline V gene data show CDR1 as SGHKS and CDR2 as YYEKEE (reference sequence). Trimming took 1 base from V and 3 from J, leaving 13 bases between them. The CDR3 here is CASSLNVATYTEAFF. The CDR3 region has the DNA TGTGCCAGCAGCTTGAACGTGGCAACGTACACTGAAGCTTTCTTT.

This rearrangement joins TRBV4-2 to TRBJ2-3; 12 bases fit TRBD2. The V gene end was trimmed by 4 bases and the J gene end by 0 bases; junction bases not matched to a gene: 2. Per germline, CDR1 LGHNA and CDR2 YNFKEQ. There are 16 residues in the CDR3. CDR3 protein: CASSPGTSGSTDTQYF. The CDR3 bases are TGTGCCAGCAGCCCCGGGACTAGCGGGAGCACAGATACGCAGTATTTT.

CDR3 in amino acids: CASSRPKGNQPQHF. CDR3 sequence (DNA): TGTGCCAGTAGTAGGCCGAAGGGCAATCAGCCCCAGCATTTT. V gene TRBV19 combines with J gene TRBJ1-5; D unresolved. Per the germline V gene, CDR1 is LNHDA and CDR2 is SQIVND (reference sequence). The CDR3 runs 14 residues. V was clipped by 4 bases and J by 2 bases, with 9 bases between them.

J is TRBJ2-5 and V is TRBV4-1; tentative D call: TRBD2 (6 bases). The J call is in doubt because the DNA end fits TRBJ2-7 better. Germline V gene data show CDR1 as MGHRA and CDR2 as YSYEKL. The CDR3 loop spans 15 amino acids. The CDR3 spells CASRLADFSSYEQYF. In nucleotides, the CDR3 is TGCGCCAGCAGATTAGCGGACTTTAGCTCCTACGAGCAGTACTTC.

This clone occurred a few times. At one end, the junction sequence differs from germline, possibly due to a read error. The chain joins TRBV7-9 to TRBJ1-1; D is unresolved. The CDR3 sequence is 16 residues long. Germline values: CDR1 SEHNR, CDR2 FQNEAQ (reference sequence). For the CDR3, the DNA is TGTGCCAGCAGCTTAGCGCGGACCTTCCAGAACGCTGAAGCTTTCTTT. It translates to CASSLARTFQNAEAFF.

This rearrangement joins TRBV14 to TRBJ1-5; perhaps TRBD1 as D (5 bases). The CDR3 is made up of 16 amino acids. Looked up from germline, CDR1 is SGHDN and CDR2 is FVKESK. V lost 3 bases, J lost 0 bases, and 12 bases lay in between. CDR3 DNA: TGTGCCAGCAGCCAGGGGGGACCTTATAGCAATCAGCCCCAGCATTTT. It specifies CASSQGGPYSNQPQHF.

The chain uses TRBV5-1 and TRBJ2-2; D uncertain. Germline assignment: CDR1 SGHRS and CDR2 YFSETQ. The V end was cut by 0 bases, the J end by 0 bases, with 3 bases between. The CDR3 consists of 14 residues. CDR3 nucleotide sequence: TGCGCCAGCAGCTTGGTTCCGAACACCGGGGAGCTGTTTTTT. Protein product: CASSLVPNTGELFF.

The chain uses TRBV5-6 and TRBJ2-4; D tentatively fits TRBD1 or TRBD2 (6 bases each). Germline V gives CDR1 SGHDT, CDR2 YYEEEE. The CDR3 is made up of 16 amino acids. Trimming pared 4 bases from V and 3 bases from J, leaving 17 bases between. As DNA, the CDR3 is TGTGCCAGCAGCCCATTAGCGGAGGGGGACAAAAACATTCAGTACTTC. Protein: CASSPLAEGDKNIQYF.

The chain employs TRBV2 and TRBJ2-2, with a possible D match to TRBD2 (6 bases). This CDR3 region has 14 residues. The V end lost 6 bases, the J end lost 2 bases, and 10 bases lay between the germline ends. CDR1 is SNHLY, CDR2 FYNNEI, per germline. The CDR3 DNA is TGTGCCAGCAGGGAGGGCACTAACACCGGGGAGCTGTTTTTT. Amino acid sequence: CASREGTNTGELFF.

The DNA for the CDR3 is TGTGCCAGCAGCTGGGGCGATGACAGATGGACTGAAGCTTTCTTT. It codes for CASSWGDDRWTEAFF. The chain employs TRBV5-6 and TRBJ1-1; D may be TRBD1 (5 bases). The V gene lost 3 bases and the J gene lost 5 bases, with 17 bases spanning the gap. Germline V lookup: CDR1 SGHDT, CDR2 YYEEEE. The CDR3 runs 15 residues.

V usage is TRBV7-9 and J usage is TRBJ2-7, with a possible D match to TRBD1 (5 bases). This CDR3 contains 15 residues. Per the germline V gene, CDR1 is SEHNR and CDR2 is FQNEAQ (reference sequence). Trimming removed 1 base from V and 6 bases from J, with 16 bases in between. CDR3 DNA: TGTGCCAGCAGCTTAGGCGAGACAGCCCTCTTCGAGCAGTACTTC. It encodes CASSLGETALFEQYF. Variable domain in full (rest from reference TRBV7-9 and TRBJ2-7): DTGVSQNPRHKITKRGQNVTFRCDPISEHNRLYWYRQTLGQGPEFLTYFQNEAQLEKSRLLSDRFSAERPKGSFSTLEIQRTEQGDSAMYLCASSLGETALFEQYFGPGTRLTVT.

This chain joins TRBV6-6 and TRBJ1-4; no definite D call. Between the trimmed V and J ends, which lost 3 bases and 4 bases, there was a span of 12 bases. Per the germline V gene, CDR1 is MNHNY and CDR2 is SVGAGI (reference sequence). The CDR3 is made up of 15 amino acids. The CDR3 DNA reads TGTGCCAGCAGTTATCCCCGCGGTGGTAATGAAAAACTGTTTTTT. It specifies CASSYPRGGNEKLFF.

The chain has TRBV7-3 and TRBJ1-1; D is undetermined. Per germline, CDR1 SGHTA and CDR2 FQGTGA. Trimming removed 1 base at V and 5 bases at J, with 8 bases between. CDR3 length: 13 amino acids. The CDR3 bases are TGTGCCAGCAGCTTAATCGGGGAGACTGAAGCTTTCTTT. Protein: CASSLIGETEAFF.

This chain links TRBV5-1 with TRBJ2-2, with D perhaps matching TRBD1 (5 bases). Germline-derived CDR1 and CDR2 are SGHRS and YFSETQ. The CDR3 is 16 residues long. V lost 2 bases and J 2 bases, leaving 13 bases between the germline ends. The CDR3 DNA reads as TGCGCCAGCAGCTTCGGGCAGGGCTTAAACACCGGGGAGCTGTTTTTT. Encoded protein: CASSFGQGLNTGELFF.

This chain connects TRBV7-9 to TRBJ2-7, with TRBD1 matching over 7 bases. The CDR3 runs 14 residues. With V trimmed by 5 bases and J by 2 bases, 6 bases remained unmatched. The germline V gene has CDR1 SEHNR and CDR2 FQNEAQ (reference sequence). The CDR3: CASSRTGGPYEQYF. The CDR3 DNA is TGTGCCAGCAGCCGGACAGGAGGACCCTACGAGCAGTACTTC. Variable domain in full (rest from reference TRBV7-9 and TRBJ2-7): DTGVSQNPRHKITKRGQNVTFRCDPISEHNRLYWYRQTLGQGPEFLTYFQNEAQLEKSRLLSDRFSAERPKGSFSTLEIQRTEQGDSAMYLCASSRTGGPYEQYFGPGTRLTVT.

The CDR3 DNA sequence: TGTGCCAGCAGCCCGGGACAGGGGAATACAGATACGCAGTATTTT. It yields the protein CASSPGQGNTDTQYF. The chain combines TRBV11-3 with TRBJ2-3, with 10 bases lining up with TRBD1. CDR1 and CDR2 from the germline V gene are SGHNT and YENEEA. The trim removed 5 bases at V and 3 bases at J, leaving 5 bases unmatched. The CDR3 contains 15 residues.

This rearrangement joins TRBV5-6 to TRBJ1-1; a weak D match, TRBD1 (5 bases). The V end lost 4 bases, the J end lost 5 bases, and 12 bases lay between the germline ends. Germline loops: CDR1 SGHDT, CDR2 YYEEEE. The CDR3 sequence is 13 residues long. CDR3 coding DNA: TGTGCCAGCAGCCGCCCAGGGAGTACTGAAGCTTTCTTT. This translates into CASSRPGSTEAFF.

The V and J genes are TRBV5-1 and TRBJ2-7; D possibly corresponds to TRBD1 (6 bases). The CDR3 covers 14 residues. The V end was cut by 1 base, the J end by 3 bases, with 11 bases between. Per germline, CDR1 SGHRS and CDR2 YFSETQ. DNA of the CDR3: TGCGCCAGCAGCTTGAACGGCAGGGGCTACGAGCAGTACTTC. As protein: CASSLNGRGYEQYF.

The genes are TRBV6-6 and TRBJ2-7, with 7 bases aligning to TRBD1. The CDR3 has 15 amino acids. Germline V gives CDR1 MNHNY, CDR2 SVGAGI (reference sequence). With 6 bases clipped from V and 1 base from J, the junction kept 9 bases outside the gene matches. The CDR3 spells CASSPYGTVSYEQYF. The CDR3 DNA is TGTGCCAGCAGCCCATACGGGACAGTATCCTACGAGCAGTACTTC.

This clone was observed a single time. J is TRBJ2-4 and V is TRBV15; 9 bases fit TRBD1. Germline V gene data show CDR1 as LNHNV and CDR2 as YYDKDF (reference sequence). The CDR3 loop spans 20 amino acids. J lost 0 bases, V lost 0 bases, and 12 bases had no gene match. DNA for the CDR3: TGTGCCACCAGCAGAGAAAGGACAGGGGTGGGGGCCCCAGCCAAAAACATTCAGTACTTC. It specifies CATSRERTGVGAPAKNIQYF.

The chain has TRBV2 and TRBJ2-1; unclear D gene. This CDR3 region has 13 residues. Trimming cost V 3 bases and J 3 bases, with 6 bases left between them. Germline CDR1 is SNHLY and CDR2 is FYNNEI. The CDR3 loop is CASSDENYNEQFF. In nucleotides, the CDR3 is TGTGCCAGCAGTGATGAGAACTACAATGAGCAGTTCTTC.

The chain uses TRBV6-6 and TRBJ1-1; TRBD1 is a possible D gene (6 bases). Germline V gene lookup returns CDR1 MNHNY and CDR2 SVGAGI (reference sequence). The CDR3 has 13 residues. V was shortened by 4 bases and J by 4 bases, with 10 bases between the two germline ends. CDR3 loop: CASSWGLGTEAFF. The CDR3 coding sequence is TGTGCCAGCAGTTGGGGGCTGGGCACTGAAGCTTTCTTT.

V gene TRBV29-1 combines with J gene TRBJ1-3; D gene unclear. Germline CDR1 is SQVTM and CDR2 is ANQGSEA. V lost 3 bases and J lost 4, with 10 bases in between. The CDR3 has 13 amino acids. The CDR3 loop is CSVDAGSGNTIYF. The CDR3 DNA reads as TGCAGCGTTGATGCCGGGTCCGGAAACACCATATATTTT.

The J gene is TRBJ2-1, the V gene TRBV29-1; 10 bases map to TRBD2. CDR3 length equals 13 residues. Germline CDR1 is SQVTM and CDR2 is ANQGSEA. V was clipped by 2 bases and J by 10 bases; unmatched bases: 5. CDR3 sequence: CSVEIGLADEQFF. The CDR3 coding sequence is TGCAGCGTTGAAATCGGACTAGCGGACGAGCAGTTCTTC.

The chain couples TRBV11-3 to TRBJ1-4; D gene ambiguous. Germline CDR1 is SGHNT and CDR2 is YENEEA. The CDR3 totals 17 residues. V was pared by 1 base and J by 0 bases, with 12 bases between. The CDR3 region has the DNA TGTGCCAGCAGCTTAGGGCCCCGGGGTTCAACTAATGAAAAACTGTTTTTT. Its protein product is CASSLGPRGSTNEKLFF.

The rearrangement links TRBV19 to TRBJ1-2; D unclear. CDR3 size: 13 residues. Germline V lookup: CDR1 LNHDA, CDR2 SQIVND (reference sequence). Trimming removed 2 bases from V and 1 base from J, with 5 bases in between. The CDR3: CASSIQLNYGYTF. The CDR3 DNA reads TGTGCCAGTAGTATACAACTTAACTATGGCTACACCTTC.